A selection of T cell receptor beta chains follows, all from one sample in a study of cytomegalovirus exposure and HLA in healthy donors. Produced via immunoSEQ multiplex PCR; TCRdb's table is partial and in-frame only. The sample lists around 140,000 clones; 80% were seen once. Sequencing input: PBMCs. Receptors were obtained from a man in his forties in good health and CMV-seronegative. Both conserved end residues are part of each CDR3. Each record gives: J gene, V gene, D gene, clone size, CDR3 length, CDR3 protein, CDR3 DNA. D genes are given only for firm matches. The size of a clone is reported for some rows only, either as once, few or many, or as a class for expanded clones.

>TRBJ2-5|TRBV12-5|TRBD1|-|13
CASVQTGRETQYF
TGTGCTAGTGTCCAGACAGGGCGGGAGACCCAGTACTTC
>TRBJ2-7|TRBV6-5|-|few|14
CASSYRTVSYEQYF
TGTGCCAGCAGTTATCGGACAGTATCCTACGAGCAGTACTTC
>TRBJ1-3|TRBV5-6|-|-|15
CASSLRGVSGNTIYF
TGTGCCAGCAGCTTGCGCGGGGTCTCTGGAAACACCATATATTTT
>TRBJ2-7|TRBV5-1|-|-|15
CASSHTYGGDYEQYF
TGCGCCAGCAGCCATACATACGGGGGAGATTACGAGCAGTACTTC
>TRBJ2-5|TRBV4-1|-|-|14
CASSQGGAGETQYF
TGCGCCAGCAGCCAGGGGGGGGCCGGGGAGACCCAGTACTTC
>TRBJ2-3|TRBV11-2|-|-|16
CASSLTERHRTDTQYF
TGTGCCAGCAGCTTGACGGAGCGCCATCGCACAGATACGCAGTATTTT
>TRBJ1-2|TRBV2|-|-|15
CATSNPGTRVYGYTF
TGTGCCACCTCCAACCCCGGGACAAGGGTCTATGGCTACACCTTC
>TRBJ1-2|TRBV29-1|TRBD1|few|13
CSVHTGGSDGYTF
TGCAGCGTTCATACAGGGGGCTCGGATGGCTACACCTTC
>TRBJ1-5|TRBV5-1|-|-|15
CASSLGRGDNQPQHF
TGCGCCAGCAGCTTGGGCAGGGGAGACAATCAGCCCCAGCATTTT
>TRBJ1-4|TRBV14|-|-|16
CASSQRDLGRNEKLFF
TGTGCCAGCAGCCAAAGAGACCTCGGGAGAAATGAAAAACTGTTTTTT
>TRBJ2-3|TRBV7-2|-|once|14
CASSLVPSTDTQYF
TGTGCCAGCAGCTTAGTCCCTAGCACAGATACGCAGTATTTT
>TRBJ1-2|TRBV9|-|-|14
CASSAWGPSHGYTF
TGTGCCAGCAGCGCCTGGGGGCCTAGCCATGGCTACACCTTC
>TRBJ2-3|TRBV7-9|TRBD2|-|19
CASSLFPSGTNLGTDTQYF
TGTGCCAGCAGCTTATTCCCTTCCGGGACTAATCTTGGCACAGATACGCAGTATTTT
>TRBJ2-3|TRBV5-1|TRBD2|-|17
CASSFTSGGPSTDTQYF
TGCGCCAGCAGCTTTACTAGCGGGGGGCCTAGCACAGATACGCAGTATTTT
>TRBJ1-2|TRBV30|-|-|14
CAWSATGFPGGYTF
TGTGCCTGGAGTGCTACAGGGTTCCCGGGCGGCTACACCTTC
>TRBJ2-5|TRBV4-1|TRBD2|-|17
CASSQDGAGGLQETQYF
TGCGCCAGCAGCCAAGACGGGGCGGGGGGCCTACAAGAGACCCAGTACTTC
>TRBJ1-6|TRBV12-5|TRBD1|-|17
CASGSMSGTGTNSPLHF
TGTGCTAGTGGTTCCATGTCTGGGACAGGGACCAATTCCCCCCTCCACTTT
>TRBJ2-7|TRBV15|TRBD1|-|14
CATSPRTGLAGQYF
TGTGCCACCAGCCCGCGGACAGGCCTAGCCGGGCAGTACTTC
>TRBJ1-4|TRBV7-2|TRBD1|-|15
CASSPWTGGNEKLFF
TGTGCCAGCAGCCCCTGGACAGGGGGTAATGAAAAACTGTTTTTT
>TRBJ1-3|TRBV19|-|-|14
CASSMTRAGNTIYF
TGTGCCAGTAGTATGACCAGGGCTGGAAACACCATATATTTT
>TRBJ2-1|TRBV7-3|-|-|14
CASSLNRGINEQFF
TGTGCCAGCAGCTTAAATCGGGGAATCAATGAGCAGTTCTTC
>TRBJ2-2|TRBV5-6|TRBD1|-|16
CASSVTGGLNTGELFF
TGTGCCAGCAGCGTAACAGGGGGCTTAAACACCGGGGAGCTGTTTTTT
>TRBJ2-5|TRBV7-9|-|-|13
CASSLRGQETQYF
TGTGCCAGCAGCTTGCGGGGCCAAGAGACCCAGTACTTC
>TRBJ2-7|TRBV9|-|-|16
CASSPRLGTSSYEQYF
TGTGCCAGCAGCCCCCGCTTAGGGACATCCAGCTACGAGCAGTACTTC
>TRBJ1-6|TRBV25-1|TRBD1|-|16
CASSGRGKSYNSPLHF
TGTGCCAGCAGTGGCAGGGGGAAGTCCTATAATTCCCCCCTCCACTTT
>TRBJ1-2|TRBV25-1|-|-|12
CASSESVGGYTF
TGTGCCAGCAGTGAATCGGTCGGTGGCTACACCTTC
>TRBJ1-2|TRBV6-6|-|-|16
CASNYGQSYGTYGYTF
TGTGCCAGCAACTACGGACAGTCATATGGCACCTATGGCTACACCTTC
>TRBJ1-4|TRBV14|-|-|16
CASSRSGGATNEKLFF
TGTGCCAGCAGTCGTTCCGGCGGGGCAACTAATGAAAAACTGTTTTTT
>TRBJ2-5|TRBV2|-|-|15
CASSPSRGVGETQYF
TGTGCCAGCAGCCCCTCCCGCGGGGTGGGTGAGACCCAGTACTTC
>TRBJ2-4|TRBV19|-|-|12
CATRVAKNIQYF
TGTGCCACCCGGGTAGCCAAAAACATTCAGTACTTC
>TRBJ2-6|TRBV2|-|-|15
CASRKFTSGANVLTF
TGTGCCAGCAGGAAATTTACATCTGGGGCCAACGTCCTGACTTTC
>TRBJ1-2|TRBV9|-|-|16
CASSVAGGVTISGYTF
TGTGCCAGCAGCGTAGCGGGAGGGGTGACTATTTCTGGCTACACCTTC
>TRBJ2-3|TRBV7-7|TRBD2|-|15
CASSQGLASTDTQYF
TGTGCCAGCAGCCAAGGACTAGCTAGCACAGATACGCAGTATTTT
>TRBJ1-2|TRBV6-5|TRBD1|-|14
CASSYGQGRYGYTF
TGTGCCAGCAGTTACGGACAGGGGCGCTATGGCTACACCTTC
>TRBJ1-1|TRBV10-1|-|-|13
CASSHSTKIGAFF
TGCGCCAGCAGCCACTCGACGAAAATCGGGGCTTTCTTT
>TRBJ1-4|TRBV29-1|-|-|15
CSVEDPLQGREKLFF
TGCAGCGTTGAAGACCCCCTACAGGGACGAGAAAAACTGTTTTTT
>TRBJ2-7|TRBV5-1|TRBD2|once|15
CASSKGTSGAYEQYF
TGCGCCAGCAGCAAAGGGACTAGCGGGGCGTACGAGCAGTACTTC
>TRBJ1-2|TRBV7-9|-|-|13
CASSLASGYGYTF
TGTGCCAGCAGCTTAGCGAGCGGCTATGGCTACACCTTC
>TRBJ2-1|TRBV2|TRBD1|-|14
CASSERDRMNEQFF
TGTGCCAGCAGTGAGCGGGACAGGATGAATGAGCAGTTCTTC
>TRBJ1-5|TRBV19|TRBD1|-|14
CASSISTGGEPQHF
TGTGCCAGTAGTATTTCGACAGGGGGTGAGCCCCAGCATTTT
>TRBJ2-7|TRBV7-2|-|-|14
CASSLSGPTYEQYF
TGTGCCAGCAGCTTAAGCGGGCCTACCTACGAGCAGTACTTC
>TRBJ1-1|TRBV9|-|-|15
CASSVAQGLNTEAFF
TGTGCCAGCAGCGTAGCTCAGGGGCTGAACACTGAAGCTTTCTTT
>TRBJ2-2|TRBV27|TRBD2|-|15
CASSSGTSNTGELFF
TGTGCCAGCAGTTCCGGGACTAGCAACACCGGGGAGCTGTTTTTT
>TRBJ2-7|TRBV5-6|-|-|17
CASSLEEGARTIYEQYF
TGTGCCAGCAGCTTGGAGGAGGGGGCAAGAACAATTTACGAGCAGTACTTC
>TRBJ1-2|TRBV18|TRBD1|-|13
CASSPNRGNGYTF
TGTGCCAGCTCACCAAACAGGGGGAATGGCTACACCTTC
>TRBJ2-1|TRBV11-3|TRBD2|-|15
CASSFGTSFFDEQFF
TGTGCCAGCAGCTTCGGGACTAGCTTTTTCGATGAGCAGTTCTTC
>TRBJ2-7|TRBV4-1|TRBD1|-|14
CASSQGQGSYEQYF
TGCGCCAGCAGCCAAGGACAGGGGTCCTACGAGCAGTACTTC
>TRBJ2-7|TRBV18|TRBD1|-|15
CASSPPLAGGGEQYF
TGTGCCAGCTCACCACCGTTGGCAGGGGGCGGCGAGCAGTACTTC
>TRBJ2-3|TRBV18|TRBD1|once|14
CASSAGTGTDTQYF
TGTGCCAGCTCAGCCGGGACAGGGACAGATACGCAGTATTTT
>TRBJ2-3|TRBV10-1|-|once|14
CASSRTPGADTQYF
TGCGCCAGCAGTAGGACTCCAGGCGCAGATACGCAGTATTTT
>TRBJ2-1|TRBV10-3|TRBD2|few|17
CAISGSFSGGSYNEQFF
TGTGCCATCAGTGGGTCCTTTAGCGGGGGGTCCTACAATGAGCAGTTCTTC
>TRBJ2-3|TRBV15|-|-|15
CATSAQGGATDTQYF
TGTGCCACCAGCGCCCAGGGTGGCGCCACAGATACGCAGTATTTT
>TRBJ2-7|TRBV7-2|-|once|13
CASSSTVAYEQYF
TGTGCCAGCAGCTCCACGGTTGCCTACGAGCAGTACTTC